These 32 T cell receptor beta chains came from one sample sequenced in a study of regulatory T cells in long-lasting Graves disease. Libraries of TCR beta came from iRepertoire HTBI primers plus Arm-PCR of CDR3 regions. A single record per CDR3 protein comes from TCRdb applying MiXCR to the multiplex PCR reads. The sample consists of a few hundred thousand distinct CDR3 sequences, around 20% of them appearing once. Time point here: persistent/refractory GD, antithyroid drugs over 5 years with positive TRAb. Isolated PBMC RNA provided the starting material for the TCR library. Source: peripheral blood mononuclear cells (PBMCs), taken when the disease was refractory, from a patient treated with antithyroid drugs. Receptors originate from a female donor with Graves disease.

This rearrangement joins TRBV10-3 to TRBJ2-3; 9 bases agree with TRBD1. Germline lookup yields CDR1 ENHRY and CDR2 SYGVKD. With V trimmed by 2 bases and J by 3 bases, 3 bases remained unmatched. This CDR3 is built from 15 residues. The CDR3 sequence: CAISEGQGRTDTQYF. The CDR3 DNA reads TGTGCCATCAGTGAGGGACAGGGGAGAACAGATACGCAGTATTTT.

This clonotype was seen a single time. The gene calls are TRBV4-1 and TRBJ2-7; D is unresolved. Trimming cost V 1 base and J 5 bases, with 15 bases left between them. This CDR3 comprises 15 residues. Germline V lookup: CDR1 MGHRA, CDR2 YSYEKL. The CDR3 is CASSQGPPVDDEQYF. As DNA, the CDR3 is TGCGCCAGCAGCCAAGGTCCCCCCGTCGATGACGAGCAGTACTTC.

This clonotype has just a few counts. The chain carries TRBV14 and TRBJ2-5; D could derive from TRBD1 or TRBD2 (5 bases each). Trimming left V 0 bases short and J 7 bases short, with 12 bases between. From germline, CDR1 is SGHDN and CDR2 FVKESK. The CDR3 is 14 amino acids. The CDR3: CASSQDRGKWTQYF. Here the CDR3 DNA reads TGTGCCAGCAGCCAAGATCGGGGCAAGTGGACCCAGTACTTC.

Of note for this clonotype: A far more abundant clone sits one base away, making this likely a read error. The chain recombines TRBV12-3 or TRBV12-4 with TRBJ2-7, with TRBD2 matching over 16 bases. Trimming cost V 5 bases and J 3 bases; bases outside gene matches: 7. This CDR3 has 17 residues. CDR3 nucleotides: TGTGCCAGCAGTGGAGCGGGGACTAGCGGGAGGGACTACGAGCAGTACTTC. Translated: CASSGAGTSGRDYEQYF.

In this sample, this clonotype turned up many times. The chain employs TRBV10-3 and TRBJ2-7, with a possible D match to TRBD2 (6 bases). Germline V gene sequence: CDR1 ENHRY, CDR2 SYGVKD. Trimming pared 4 bases from V and 4 bases from J, leaving 14 bases between. The CDR3 runs to 14 residues. The CDR3 is CAISGLDTAYEQYF. The CDR3 nucleotides read TGTGCCATCAGTGGACTAGACACTGCTTACGAGCAGTACTTC.

This clonotype was counted ten times or more. This rearrangement joins TRBV2 to TRBJ2-2; a possible D gene is TRBD1 (5 bases). V lost 6 bases and J lost 4, with 18 bases in between. The germline V gene has CDR1 SNHLY and CDR2 FYNNEI. CDR3 length equals 16 residues. CDR3 region: CASRIQGPSSTGELFF. The CDR3 bases are TGTGCCAGCAGGATTCAGGGTCCGAGTTCCACCGGGGAGCTGTTTTTT.

The CDR3 loop reads CAISESRQNLLHF. For the CDR3, the DNA is TGTGCCATCAGTGAGTCCCGACAGAATCTCCTCCACTTT. The rearrangement uses TRBV10-3 and TRBJ1-6; TRBD1 is a possible D gene (5 bases). The CDR3 has 13 residues. Trimming stripped 0 bases from V and 15 bases from J, with 12 bases between. Germline V gene data show CDR1 as ENHRY and CDR2 as SYGVKD.

The CDR3 sequence is CASGRGTGNTIYF. In DNA form, the CDR3 reads TGTGCCAGCGGGAGGGGAACTGGAAACACCATATATTTT. The chain joins TRBV28 to TRBJ1-3; D possibly corresponds to TRBD1 (5 bases). The germline CDR1 and CDR2 sequences are MDHEN and SYDVKM. Trimming pared 8 bases from V and 2 bases from J, leaving 10 bases between. CDR3 length: 13 amino acids. Full variable domain (missing parts from reference TRBV28 and TRBJ1-3): DVKVTQSSRYLVKRTGEKVFLECVQDMDHENMFWYRQDPGLGLRLIYFSYDVKMKEKGDIPEGYSVSREKKERFSLILESASTNQTSMYLCASGRGTGNTIYFGEGSWLTVV.

A remark on this clonotype: A far more abundant clone sits one base away, making this likely a read error. The chain has TRBV2 and TRBJ1-3, with D unclear. The germline CDR1 and CDR2 sequences are SNHLY and FYNNEI. The CDR3 totals 14 residues. V lost 7 bases and J 0 bases, leaving 10 bases between the germline ends. This CDR3 reads CASNYIHSGNTIYF. As DNA, the CDR3 is TGTGCCAGCAATTACATACACTCTGGAAACACCATATATTTT.

Ten or more counts support this clonotype. The chain joins TRBV28 to TRBJ1-2; the D gene is possibly TRBD1 (5 bases). This CDR3 region has 16 residues. V dropped 8 bases and J dropped 3 bases, with 22 bases sitting between them. Germline CDR1 is MDHEN and CDR2 is SYDVKM. CDR3 in DNA: TGTGCCAGCCCGTTGCTAACAGGAACAGTTGACTATGGCTACACCTTC. Protein product: CASPLLTGTVDYGYTF.

The chain is built from TRBV12-3 or TRBV12-4 and TRBJ2-3; D ambiguous. The V end was cut by 7 bases, the J end by 0 bases, with 5 bases between. The CDR3 spans 12 residues. CDR3 nucleotide sequence: TGTGCCAGCACAAATAGCACAGATACGCAGTATTTT. Amino acids: CASTNSTDTQYF.

This clonotype has ten or more counts. The gene calls are TRBV6-5 and TRBJ2-7; 7 bases map to TRBD2. Germline CDR1 is MNHEY and CDR2 is SVGAGI. The CDR3 runs to 13 residues. Losses at the gene ends were 2 bases for V and 4 bases for J; bases not matched to a gene: 2. The CDR3 reads CASSYSGMYEQYF. The CDR3 bases are TGTGCCAGCAGTTACAGCGGGATGTACGAGCAGTACTTC.

This clonotype showed up just a few times. The chain is built from TRBV28 and TRBJ1-3; no reliable D call. This CDR3 spans 14 amino acids. The V end lost 2 bases, the J end lost 0 bases, and 5 bases lay between the germline ends. The V gene's germline CDR1 is MDHEN and CDR2 SYDVKM. CDR3 residues: CASSLSVSGNTIYF. CDR3 bases: TGTGCCAGCAGTTTAAGCGTCTCTGGAAACACCATATATTTT.

Ten or more counts support this clonotype. The chain employs TRBV12-3 or TRBV12-4 and TRBJ1-5; D might be TRBD1 (6 bases). The CDR3 has 15 amino acids. V lost 6 bases to trimming and J lost 2 bases, with 14 bases between them. CDR3 sequence (DNA): TGTGCCAGCAGGACGCAGGGGAAGGGCAATCAGCCCCAGCATTTT. It yields the protein CASRTQGKGNQPQHF.

This clonotype was seen at least ten times. The J gene is TRBJ1-2, the V gene TRBV2, with D hard to call. V shed 0 bases and J shed 7 bases, with 12 bases lying between them. Germline V gene data show CDR1 as SNHLY and CDR2 as FYNNEI. This CDR3 comprises 14 residues. The CDR3 region is CASSEAIGVPGYTF. Here the CDR3 DNA reads TGTGCCAGCAGTGAAGCGATTGGAGTTCCTGGCTACACCTTC.

Details on this clonotype: A much larger clone differs from this one at a single base, so this may be a read error. The V and J genes are TRBV7-6 and TRBJ2-2, with D perhaps matching TRBD2 (6 bases). Germline V CDR1 and CDR2: SGHVS, FNYEAQ. This CDR3 has 15 residues. CDR3 coding DNA: TGTGCCAGCAGCTTATCTCTGGGCGGAGCCGGGGGGCTGTTTTTT. Its protein is CASSLSLGGAGGLFF.

The chain couples TRBV19 to TRBJ2-3; 9 bases map to TRBD2. The junction had 2 bases not matched to a gene; V was cut back by 7 bases and J by 0 bases. This CDR3 region has 14 residues. Germline V gene lookup returns CDR1 LNHDA and CDR2 SQIVND (reference sequence). The CDR3 sequence is CASTGTSSTDTQYF. The CDR3 nucleotides read TGTGCCAGTACCGGGACTAGCAGCACAGATACGCAGTATTTT.

This clonotype occurred a few times. The V gene is TRBV14, the J gene TRBJ2-7; TRBD1 matches 7 bases. Unmatched junction bases numbered 9, after V lost 4 bases and J lost 6 bases. Germline CDR1 reads SGHDN; CDR2 reads FVKESK. This CDR3 is 14 amino acids long. The CDR3 reads CASSPQTGLGEQYF. The CDR3 region has the DNA TGTGCCAGCAGCCCACAGACAGGGTTGGGCGAGCAGTACTTC.

The chain is built from TRBV7-2 and TRBJ2-7; a possible D gene is TRBD2 (6 bases). The CDR3 consists of 17 residues. CDR1 and CDR2 (germline): SGHTA, FQGNSA. V dropped 5 bases and J dropped 4 bases, with 24 bases sitting between them. CDR3 coding DNA: TGTGCCAGCAGCGCAGTGCCATGGAGTGGGAGGAAATACGAGCAGTACTTC. Its translation: CASSAVPWSGRKYEQYF.

At least ten counts were recorded for this clonotype. The chain is built from TRBV12-3 or TRBV12-4 and TRBJ1-1, with TRBD1 matching 7 bases. The CDR3 is 10 residues long. After removal of 10 bases from V and 6 bases from J, the junction contained 2 bases not matched to a gene. The DNA for the CDR3 is TGTGCCACCAGGGGGTCTGAAGCTTTCTTT. Translation: CATRGSEAFF.

V usage is TRBV20-1 and J usage is TRBJ1-2; no definite D call. V was cut by 0 bases and J by 2 bases, with 13 bases left in between. There are 15 residues in the CDR3. The germline V gene encodes CDR1 DFQATT and CDR2 SNEGSKA (reference sequence). The CDR3 loop is CSARDMMSQNYGYTF. The CDR3 region has the DNA TGCAGTGCTAGAGATATGATGAGTCAAAACTATGGCTACACCTTC.

There are many counts of this clonotype. The junction shows a germline mismatch at one end, possibly a read error. The CDR3 reads CASSTTGGYTF. CDR3 DNA sequence: TGTGCCAGCAGTACGACAGGTGGCTACACCTTC. The chain links TRBV19 to TRBJ1-2; TRBD1 is a possible D gene (6 bases). CDR3 length: 11 residues. The germline V gene encodes CDR1 LNHDA and CDR2 SQIVND (reference sequence).

The chain employs TRBV18 and TRBJ2-7; D may be TRBD1 or TRBD2 (6 bases each). The ends were cut back, 4 bases at V and 5 bases at J, with 15 bases in the middle. The CDR3 spans 14 residues. The V gene's germline CDR1 is KGHSH and CDR2 LQKENI. CDR3 nucleotides: TGTGCCAGCTCACTCACCACGGGGGCTCACGAGCAGTACTTC. This encodes CASSLTTGAHEQYF.

The chain couples TRBV11-2 to TRBJ1-5, with 8 positions matching TRBD1. V was pared by 5 bases and J by 6 bases, with 12 bases of the junction left unmatched. The CDR3 is 16 amino acids. Germline assignment: CDR1 SGHAT and CDR2 FQNNGV. Written as DNA, the CDR3 is TGTGCCAGCAGCCCGCTTTGGCAGGGGGCGGCTCAGCCCCAGCATTTT. Translating gives CASSPLWQGAAQPQHF. The entire variable domain, with the rest obtained from reference TRBV11-2 and TRBJ1-5, is as follows: EAGVAQSPRYKIIEKRQSVAFWCNPISGHATLYWYQQILGQGPKLLIQFQNNGVVDDSQLPKDRFSAERLKGVDSTLKIQPAKLEDSAVYLCASSPLWQGAAQPQHFGDGTRLSIL.

V gene TRBV9 combines with J gene TRBJ2-1; 10 bases fit TRBD2. Germline assignment: CDR1 SGDLS and CDR2 YYNGEE. This CDR3 contains 16 residues. With 0 bases clipped from V and 8 bases from J, the junction kept 8 bases outside the gene matches. CDR3 sequence (DNA): TGTGCCAGCAGCGTAGCCCCTAGCGGGAGAGGGGATGAGCAGTTCTTC. As protein: CASSVAPSGRGDEQFF.

The genes are TRBV27 and TRBJ1-2; the D is unclear. Germline CDR1 and CDR2: MNHEY and SMNVEV (reference sequence). V gave up 3 bases and J gave up 4 bases, with 12 bases separating them. The CDR3 is 14 residues long. CDR3 sequence reads: CASSFTASSYGYTF. DNA for the CDR3: TGTGCCAGCAGTTTTACAGCCTCCAGCTATGGCTACACCTTC.

The rearrangement uses TRBV28 and TRBJ2-3, with 13 positions matching TRBD2. The CDR3 extends over 23 amino acids. Trimming took 7 bases from V and 6 from J; bases not matched to a gene: 31. The V gene's germline CDR1 is MDHEN and CDR2 SYDVKM. CDR3: CASKIFISSPPGLAGLLRDTQYF. The CDR3 nucleotides are TGTGCCAGCAAAATATTCATATCGAGCCCCCCGGGACTAGCGGGATTGTTGAGGGATACGCAGTATTTT.

With regard to this clonotype: With a much larger clone just one base away, this may be a read error. The J gene is TRBJ2-7, the V gene TRBV29-1; 7 bases fit TRBD1. V dropped 6 bases and J dropped 4; count of bases not matched to a gene: 6. This CDR3 contains 12 residues. Germline CDR1 and CDR2: SQVTM and ANQGSEA. CDR3 residues: CSVTGQTYEQYF. In DNA, the CDR3 is TGCAGCGTAACGGGACAGACGTACGAGCAGTACTTC.

This clonotype was counted between two and nine times. A single base separates this from a much larger clone, so it may be a read error. This chain joins TRBV28 and TRBJ2-5, with TRBD2 as a possible D gene (6 bases). The CDR3 is made up of 16 amino acids. The germline V gene encodes CDR1 MDHEN and CDR2 SYDVKM. The V end lost 4 bases, the J end lost 2 bases, and 17 bases lay between the germline ends. CDR3 residues: CASSSGAGRPQETQYF. CDR3 in DNA: TGTGCCAGCAGTTCCGGGGCAGGGAGGCCACAAGAGACCCAGTACTTC. Using reference TRBV28 and TRBJ2-5 for the parts outside the CDR3, the full variable domain is DVKVTQSSRYLVKRTGEKVFLECVQDMDHENMFWYRQDPGLGLRLIYFSYDVKMKEKGDIPEGYSVSREKKERFSLILESASTNQTSMYLCASSSGAGRPQETQYFGPGTRLLVL.

This chain joins TRBV29-1 and TRBJ2-1, with 10 bases fitting TRBD2. Unmatched junction bases numbered 10, after V lost 4 bases and J lost 4 bases. CDR1 and CDR2 (germline): SQVTM, ANQGSEA. The CDR3 length is 16 residues. The CDR3 is CSVVSGRGGIYNEQFF. CDR3 coding DNA: TGCAGCGTTGTCAGCGGGAGGGGAGGGATTTACAATGAGCAGTTCTTC.

This clonotype was seen ten or more times. The genes are TRBV3-1 and TRBJ2-4; no clear D. Trimming cost V 1 base and J 1 base, with 14 bases left between them. Looked up from germline, CDR1 is LGHDT and CDR2 is YNNKEL (reference sequence). The CDR3 covers 17 residues. DNA of the CDR3: TGTGCCAGCAGCCAAGGACATGGTGGATCCGCCAAAAACATTCAGTACTTC. It specifies CASSQGHGGSAKNIQYF. The variable domain in full, with the rest retrieved from reference TRBV3-1 and TRBJ2-4, is DTAVSQTPKYLVTQMGNDKSIKCEQNLGHDTMYWYKQDSKKFLKIMFSYNNKELIINETVPNRFSPKSPDKAHLNLHINSLELGDSAVYFCASSQGHGGSAKNIQYFGAGTRLSVL.

The chain employs TRBV7-9 and TRBJ1-4; D ambiguous. Trimming removed 4 bases from V and 7 bases from J, with 10 bases in between. Germline CDR1 is SEHNR and CDR2 is FQNEAQ (reference sequence). The CDR3 totals 13 residues. Written as DNA, the CDR3 is TGTGCCAGCAGCTCCGACCAAGGTGAAAAACTGTTTTTT. Translating it yields CASSSDQGEKLFF.